The rows below give T cell receptor beta chains drawn from one sample of a study of vaccination and CD4 T cells after COVID-19. No antigen has been identified for these receptors. TCRdb reprocessed the PCR reads via MiXCR and lists one record per CDR3 protein. The sample consists of 24,000 or so distinct CDR3 sequences, roughly 40% of them appearing once. Sequenced sample: CD4+ T cells from blood, cultured in vitro. These receptors all come from a human donor who had recovered from COVID-19. Each CDR3 is given with its conserved first and last residue. A D gene is named only where the DNA matches it firmly. Rows give clone size only sometimes, using once, few, many, or a class for an expanded clone.

DNA	CDR3	size	V	D	J
TGTGCCAGCAGTTTATCGCTCGGAAACACCATATATTTT	CASSLSLGNTIYF	.	TRBV28	.	TRBJ1-3
TGTGCCAGCAGTGGGGGACAGGGTTACTCCTATAATTCACCCCTCCACTTT	CASSGGQGYSYNSPLHF	.	TRBV12-3/TRBV12-4	TRBD1	TRBJ1-6
TGCGCCAGCAGCTTGGGGCAGCTTCAAAATTCACCCCTCCACTTT	CASSLGQLQNSPLHF	.	TRBV5-1	.	TRBJ1-6
TGTGCCAGCAGTTTAGTAAGGGGCGACCCCATGAACACTGAAGCTTTCTTT	CASSLVRGDPMNTEAFF	.	TRBV28	.	TRBJ1-1
TGTGCCAGCGACAGGGCAGGGGGTATGGATACGCAGTATTTT	CASDRAGGMDTQYF	medium-sized	TRBV28	TRBD1	TRBJ2-3
TGTGCCAGCAGCTTAGCCAGGGGTCTCCGTGGCTACACCTTC	CASSLARGLRGYTF	.	TRBV7-2	.	TRBJ1-2
TGTGCCACCAGGACCGGCAGGGAGAACACTGAAGCTTTCTTT	CATRTGRENTEAFF	few	TRBV15	.	TRBJ1-1
TGTGCCAGCACTAAAACCGGGACGGGAACTTATGGCTACACCTTC	CASTKTGTGTYGYTF	.	TRBV6-1	.	TRBJ1-2
TGCAGTGCCCCTTCGCCGGACAGGGGGTTTCAGCCCCAGCATTTT	CSAPSPDRGFQPQHF	.	TRBV20-1	TRBD1	TRBJ1-5
TGTGCCAGCAGCCGGGACGTCGGGCGGGAGACCCAGTACTTC	CASSRDVGRETQYF	.	TRBV7-8	.	TRBJ2-5
TGCGCCAGCAGCAAGACCCTGGGGAACACTGAAGCTTTCTTT	CASSKTLGNTEAFF	few	TRBV5-1	.	TRBJ1-1
TGTGCCACCAGTGAGGAAACAGGCGTTGAAGCTTTCTTT	CATSEETGVEAFF	.	TRBV24-1	.	TRBJ1-1
TGTGCCAGCAGTGCCCGGACAGGGTCATTGTTTTTT	CASSARTGSLFF	.	TRBV12-3/TRBV12-4	TRBD1	TRBJ1-4
TGTGCCAGCAGCTCACAGGGCGGTGATGAAAAACTGTTTTTT	CASSSQGGDEKLFF	.	TRBV7-2	.	TRBJ1-4
TGTGCCAGCAGTGAAACCGCAGGGGGCGGGGAGACCCAGTACTTC	CASSETAGGGETQYF	.	TRBV6-4	TRBD1	TRBJ2-5
TGCGCCAGCAGCCAAGTGACTAACTCCTACAATGAGCAGTTCTTC	CASSQVTNSYNEQFF	.	TRBV4-3	.	TRBJ2-1
TGCGCCAGCAGCATCACCCTGAGAGCGGGGGGCTCCTACAATGAGCAGTTCTTC	CASSITLRAGGSYNEQFF	.	TRBV5-1	TRBD2	TRBJ2-1
TGTGCCAGTAGTAATCTGGGGGAACCCCTCCACTTT	CASSNLGEPLHF	.	TRBV19	.	TRBJ1-6
TGTGCCAGCAGTGCCAGGGCTACCCGGGTCGGCAATCAGCCCCAGCATTTT	CASSARATRVGNQPQHF	few	TRBV6-1	.	TRBJ1-5
TGTGCCAGCAGCTTAGGCGGGTATAGCTCCTACAATGAGCAGTTCTTC	CASSLGGYSSYNEQFF	.	TRBV7-2	.	TRBJ2-1
TGTGCCAGCAGCCTAGCGTTTAATCAGCCCCAGCATTTT	CASSLAFNQPQHF	.	TRBV7-2	.	TRBJ1-5
TGTGCCAGCAGCCAAGGGCTAGCGTGGGTAAATGAGCAGTTCTTC	CASSQGLAWVNEQFF	.	TRBV7-9	.	TRBJ2-1
TGCAGTGCTAGCGGAATCGATCGGACCACAGATACGCAGTATTTT	CSASGIDRTTDTQYF	.	TRBV20-1	.	TRBJ2-3
TGTGCCACCAGCAGTACAGGTTTGGAGCAGTACTTC	CATSSTGLEQYF	.	TRBV15	.	TRBJ2-7
TGTGCCAGCACCCGAGTTGACCACGAGCAGTACTTC	CASTRVDHEQYF	few	TRBV11-3	.	TRBJ2-7
TGTGCCAGCAATTTCGGGGGGACACTCTACGAGCAGTACTTC	CASNFGGTLYEQYF	.	TRBV28	.	TRBJ2-7
TGCGCCAGCAGCTTCGGCCCAGATACGCAGTATTTT	CASSFGPDTQYF	few	TRBV5-1	.	TRBJ2-3
TGTGCCAGCAGCCAGGGGCGGACAGGGAATTCACCCCTCCACTTT	CASSQGRTGNSPLHF	.	TRBV4-2	TRBD1	TRBJ1-6
TGCGCCAGCAGCTTGGAGGGCAGGGCAGGCCCCACTGAAGCTTTCTTT	CASSLEGRAGPTEAFF	.	TRBV5-1	.	TRBJ1-1
TGCAGTGCGGTGGGCGGGGTTGAGACCCAGTACTTC	CSAVGGVETQYF	.	TRBV20-1	.	TRBJ2-5
TGTGCCAGCAGCTTAGCGGGCAGCCCCAATAAGCAGTTCTTC	CASSLAGSPNKQFF	few	TRBV7-2	.	TRBJ2-1
TGTGCCAGCAGCTTAAGGGGTGGGGAATCTAGCAATCAGCCCCAGCATTTT	CASSLRGGESSNQPQHF	few	TRBV7-3	.	TRBJ1-5
TGTGCCAGCAGTTACTCATTCAGTGGAGGCTTTATAAACTATGGCTACACCTTC	CASSYSFSGGFINYGYTF	.	TRBV6-5	.	TRBJ1-2
TGTGCCAGCAGTGAAGCTAGCGGGGGCGCCTACAATGAGCAGTTCTTC	CASSEASGGAYNEQFF	.	TRBV6-1	TRBD2	TRBJ2-1
TGTGCCAGCAGTTACGGGACGGGGAACGGTGGCTACACCTTC	CASSYGTGNGGYTF	.	TRBV6-5	.	TRBJ1-2
TGCGCCAGCAGCCAAGCCGGACTAGCGGGCCTGACCGACAACAATGAGCAGTTCTTC	CASSQAGLAGLTDNNEQFF	few	TRBV4-1	TRBD2	TRBJ2-1
TGTGCCAGCAGCTTAGTGACATCCTCCTACGAGCAGTACTTC	CASSLVTSSYEQYF	few	TRBV11-3	.	TRBJ2-7
TGTGCCATCAGTGAGTCGCTAAAGGCGGGGGAGACCCAGTACTTC	CAISESLKAGETQYF	few	TRBV10-3	.	TRBJ2-5
TGTGCCAGCAGCTTATTCCGAATAAGGACAGGTTTGAACACTGAAGCTTTCTTT	CASSLFRIRTGLNTEAFF	.	TRBV7-9	TRBD1	TRBJ1-1
TGTGCCAGCAGCTTAAGAGTGAATACAGGGGGTCGGGGCACAGATACGCAGTATTTT	CASSLRVNTGGRGTDTQYF	few	TRBV7-2	TRBD1	TRBJ2-3
TGCAGCGTTGAGTCTAGAAATACGCAGTATTTT	CSVESRNTQYF	.	TRBV29-1	.	TRBJ2-3
TGTGCCAGCAGTCCCCGACAGCCATTAAACACCGGGGAGCTGTTTTTT	CASSPRQPLNTGELFF	.	TRBV6-1	.	TRBJ2-2
TGTGCCAGCAGCTCCCAAACAGGGATTCATCAGCCCCAGCATTTT	CASSSQTGIHQPQHF	.	TRBV7-8	.	TRBJ1-5
TGTGCCAGCAGCTTACTCGACAGGTGGAGACTAAGCGGGGAGCTGTTTTTT	CASSLLDRWRLSGELFF	.	TRBV7-2	.	TRBJ2-2
TGTGCCAGCAGTGAAGGGACTAGCGGCCCCTACGAGCAGTACTTC	CASSEGTSGPYEQYF	few	TRBV6-1	TRBD2	TRBJ2-7